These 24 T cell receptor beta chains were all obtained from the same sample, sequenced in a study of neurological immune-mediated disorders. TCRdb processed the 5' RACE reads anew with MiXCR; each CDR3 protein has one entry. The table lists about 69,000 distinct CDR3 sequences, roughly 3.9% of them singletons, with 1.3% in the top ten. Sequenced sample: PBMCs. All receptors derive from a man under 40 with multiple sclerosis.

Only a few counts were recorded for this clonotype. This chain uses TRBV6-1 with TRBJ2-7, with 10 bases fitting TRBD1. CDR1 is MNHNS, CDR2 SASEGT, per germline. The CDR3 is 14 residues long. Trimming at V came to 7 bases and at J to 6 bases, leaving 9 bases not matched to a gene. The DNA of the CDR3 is TGTGCCAGCACCACCGAGACAGGGGGCTTCGAGCAGTACTTC. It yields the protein CASTTETGGFEQYF.

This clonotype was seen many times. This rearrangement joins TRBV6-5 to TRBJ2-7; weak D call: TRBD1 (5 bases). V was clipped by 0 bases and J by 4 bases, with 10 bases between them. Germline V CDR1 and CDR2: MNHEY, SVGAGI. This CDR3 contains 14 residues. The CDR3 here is CASSYSGVVYEQYF. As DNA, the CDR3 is TGTGCCAGCAGTTACTCAGGGGTTGTTTACGAGCAGTACTTC.

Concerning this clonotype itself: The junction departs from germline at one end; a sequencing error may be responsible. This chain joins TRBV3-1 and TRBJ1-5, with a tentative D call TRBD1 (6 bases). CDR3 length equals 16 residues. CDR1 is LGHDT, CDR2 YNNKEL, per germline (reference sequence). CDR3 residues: CASSQDYNRAPQPQNF. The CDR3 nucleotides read TGTGCCAGCAGCCAAGATTACAACAGGGCCCCTCAGCCCCAGAATTTT.

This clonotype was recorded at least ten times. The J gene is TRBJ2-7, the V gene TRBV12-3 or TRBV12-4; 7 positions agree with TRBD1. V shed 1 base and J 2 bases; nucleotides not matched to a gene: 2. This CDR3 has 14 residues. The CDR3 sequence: CASSLGQGTYEQYF. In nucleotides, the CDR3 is TGTGCCAGCAGTTTAGGACAGGGCACCTACGAGCAGTACTTC.

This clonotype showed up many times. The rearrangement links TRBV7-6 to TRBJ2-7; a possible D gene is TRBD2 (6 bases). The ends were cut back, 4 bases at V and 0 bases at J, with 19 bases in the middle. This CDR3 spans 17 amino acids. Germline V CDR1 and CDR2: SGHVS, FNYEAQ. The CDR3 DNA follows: TGTGCCAGCAGCTCTTCCGAAGGGACTGGCCTCTCCTACGAGCAGTACTTC. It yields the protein CASSSSEGTGLSYEQYF. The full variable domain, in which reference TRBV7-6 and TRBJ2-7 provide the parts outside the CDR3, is GAGVSQSPRYKVTKRGQDVALRCDPISGHVSLYWYRQALGQGPEFLTYFNYEAQQDKSGLPNDRFSAERPEGSISTLTIQRTEQRDSAMYRCASSSSEGTGLSYEQYFGPGTRLTVT.

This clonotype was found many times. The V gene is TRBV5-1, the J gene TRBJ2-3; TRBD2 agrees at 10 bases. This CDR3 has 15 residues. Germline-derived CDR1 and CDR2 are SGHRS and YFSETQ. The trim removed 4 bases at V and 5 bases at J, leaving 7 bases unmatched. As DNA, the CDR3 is TGCGCCAGCAGCCCCGGGACTAGCGTTGAAGATACGCAGTATTTT. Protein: CASSPGTSVEDTQYF.

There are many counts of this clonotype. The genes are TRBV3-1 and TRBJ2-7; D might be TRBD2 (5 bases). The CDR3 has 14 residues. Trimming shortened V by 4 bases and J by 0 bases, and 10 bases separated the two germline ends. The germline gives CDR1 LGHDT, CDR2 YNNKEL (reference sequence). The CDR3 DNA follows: TGTGCCAGCAGCCGAGAAGGGAGCTCCTACGAGCAGTACTTC. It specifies CASSREGSSYEQYF.

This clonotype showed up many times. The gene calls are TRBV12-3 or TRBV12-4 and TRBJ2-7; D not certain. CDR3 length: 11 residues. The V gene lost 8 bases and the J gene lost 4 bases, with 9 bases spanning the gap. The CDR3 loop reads CASGSGYEQYF. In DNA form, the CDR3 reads TGTGCCAGCGGATCTGGTTACGAGCAGTACTTC.

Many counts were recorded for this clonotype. CDR3 protein: CASSLGLQLTGELFF. The CDR3 region has the DNA TGTGCCAGCAGCTTAGGTCTCCAGCTGACCGGGGAGCTGTTTTTT. V usage is TRBV11-2 and J usage is TRBJ2-2, with unresolved D. This CDR3 has 15 amino acids. Trimming took off 1 base at V and 5 bases at J, with 11 bases between the two ends. Germline loops: CDR1 SGHAT, CDR2 FQNNGV.

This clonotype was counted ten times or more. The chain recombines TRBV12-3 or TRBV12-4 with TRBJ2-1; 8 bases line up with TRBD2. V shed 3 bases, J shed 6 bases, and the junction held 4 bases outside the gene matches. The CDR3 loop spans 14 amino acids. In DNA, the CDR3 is TGTGCCAGCAGTTTGGGACTAGTCCTCAATGAGCAGTTCTTC. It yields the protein CASSLGLVLNEQFF.

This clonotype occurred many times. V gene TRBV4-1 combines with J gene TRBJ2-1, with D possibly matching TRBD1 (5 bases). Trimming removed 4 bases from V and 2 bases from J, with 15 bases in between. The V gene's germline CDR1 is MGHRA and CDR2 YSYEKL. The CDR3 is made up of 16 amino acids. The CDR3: CASSPQVRAPYNEQFF. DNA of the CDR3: TGCGCCAGCAGCCCACAGGTCAGGGCCCCCTACAATGAGCAGTTCTTC.

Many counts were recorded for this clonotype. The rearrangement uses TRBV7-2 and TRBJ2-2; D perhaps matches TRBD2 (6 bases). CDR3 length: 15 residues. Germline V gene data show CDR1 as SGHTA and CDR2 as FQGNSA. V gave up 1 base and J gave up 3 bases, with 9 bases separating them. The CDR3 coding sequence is TGTGCCAGCAGCTTAGATTGGGGGGACACCGGGGAGCTGTTTTTT. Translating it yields CASSLDWGDTGELFF.

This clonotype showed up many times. The CDR3 region has the DNA TGTGCCAGCAGTTTGGACAGGGCTACGAGCCAGTACTTC. Translating gives CASSLDRATSQYF. The J gene is TRBJ2-7, the V gene TRBV12-3 or TRBV12-4; 8 bases are shared with TRBD1. The junction had 8 bases not matched to a gene; V was cut back by 3 bases and J by 10 bases. The CDR3 is made up of 13 amino acids.

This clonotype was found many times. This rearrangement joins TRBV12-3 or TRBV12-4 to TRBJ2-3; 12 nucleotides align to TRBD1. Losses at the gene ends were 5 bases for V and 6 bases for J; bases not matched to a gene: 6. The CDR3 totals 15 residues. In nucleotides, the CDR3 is TGTGCCAGCAGTGGGGGACAGGGGGCAGCGGATACGCAGTATTTT. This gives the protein CASSGGQGAADTQYF.

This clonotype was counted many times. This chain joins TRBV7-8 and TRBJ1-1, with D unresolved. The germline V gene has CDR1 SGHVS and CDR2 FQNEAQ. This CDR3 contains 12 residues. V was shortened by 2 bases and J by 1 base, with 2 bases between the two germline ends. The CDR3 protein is CASSLWNTEAFF. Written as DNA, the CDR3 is TGTGCCAGCAGCTTATGGAACACTGAAGCTTTCTTT.

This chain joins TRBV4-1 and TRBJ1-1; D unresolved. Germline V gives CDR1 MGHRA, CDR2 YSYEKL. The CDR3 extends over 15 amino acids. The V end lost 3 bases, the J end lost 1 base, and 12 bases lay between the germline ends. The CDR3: CASSQVGTENTEAFF. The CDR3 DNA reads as TGCGCCAGCAGCCAGGTAGGAACGGAGAACACTGAAGCTTTCTTT.

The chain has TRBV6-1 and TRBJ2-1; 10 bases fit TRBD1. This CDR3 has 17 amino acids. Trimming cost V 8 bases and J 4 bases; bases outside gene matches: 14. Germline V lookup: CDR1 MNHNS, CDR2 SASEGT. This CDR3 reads CASGRDRGPSSYNEQFF. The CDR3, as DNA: TGTGCCAGCGGCCGGGACAGGGGCCCTAGCTCTTACAATGAGCAGTTCTTC.

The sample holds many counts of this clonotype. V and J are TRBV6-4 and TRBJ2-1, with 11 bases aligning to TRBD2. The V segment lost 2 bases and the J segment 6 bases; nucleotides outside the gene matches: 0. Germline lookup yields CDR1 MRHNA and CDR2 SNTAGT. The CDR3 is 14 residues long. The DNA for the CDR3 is TGTGCCAGCAGTGACGGGACTAGCGGCAATGAGCAGTTCTTC. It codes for CASSDGTSGNEQFF.

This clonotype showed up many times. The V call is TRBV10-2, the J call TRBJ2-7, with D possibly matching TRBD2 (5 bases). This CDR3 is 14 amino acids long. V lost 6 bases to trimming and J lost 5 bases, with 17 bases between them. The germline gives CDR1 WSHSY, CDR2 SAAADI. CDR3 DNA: TGCGCCAGCAGCCTCGCCGGGGAAACCCACGAGCAGTACTTC. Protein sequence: CASSLAGETHEQYF.

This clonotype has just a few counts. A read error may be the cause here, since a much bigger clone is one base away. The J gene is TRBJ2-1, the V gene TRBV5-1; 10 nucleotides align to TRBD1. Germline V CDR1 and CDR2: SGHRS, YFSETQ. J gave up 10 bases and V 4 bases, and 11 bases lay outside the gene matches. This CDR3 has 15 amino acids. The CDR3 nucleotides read TGCGCCAGCAGCCAGGGACAGGGGACTTTGGAGGAGCAGTTCTTC. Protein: CASSQGQGTLEEQFF.

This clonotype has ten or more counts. The CDR3 DNA follows: TGTGCCAGCTCAAGAGGGGCTTCCATGGGGGTCGAGCAGTACTTC. It codes for CASSRGASMGVEQYF. V gene TRBV18 combines with J gene TRBJ2-7; D assignment may be TRBD1 or TRBD2 (5 bases each). CDR3 length: 15 amino acids. The V gene's germline CDR1 is KGHSH and CDR2 LQKENI. Between the trimmed V and J ends, which lost 5 bases and 6 bases, there was a span of 20 bases.

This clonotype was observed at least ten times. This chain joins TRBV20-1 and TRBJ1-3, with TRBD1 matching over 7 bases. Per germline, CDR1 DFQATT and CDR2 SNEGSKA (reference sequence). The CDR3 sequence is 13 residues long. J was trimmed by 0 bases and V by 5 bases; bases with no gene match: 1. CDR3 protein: CSAWDSSGNTIYF. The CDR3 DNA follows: TGCAGTGCTTGGGACAGCTCTGGAAACACCATATATTTT.

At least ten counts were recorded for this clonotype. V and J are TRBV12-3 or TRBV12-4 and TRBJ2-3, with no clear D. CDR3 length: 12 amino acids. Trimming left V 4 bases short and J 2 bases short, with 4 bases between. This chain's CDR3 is CASSSYTDTQYF. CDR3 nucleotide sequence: TGTGCCAGCAGTTCCTACACAGATACGCAGTATTTT.

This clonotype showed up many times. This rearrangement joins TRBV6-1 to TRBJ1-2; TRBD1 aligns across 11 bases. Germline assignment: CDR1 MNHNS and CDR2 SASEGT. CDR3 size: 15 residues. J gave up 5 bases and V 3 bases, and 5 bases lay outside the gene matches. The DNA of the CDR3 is TGTGCCAGCAGTGACTGGACAGGGGGCAGATATGGCTACACCTTC. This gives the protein CASSDWTGGRYGYTF.